This entry concerns a single TCR beta chain. Primers used in a second PCR of roughly 6 to 11 cycles were a sample-barcoded 5' primer and a J-beta primer mix. TCRdb independently ran MiXCR on the 5' RACE reads; one entry per CDR3 protein. The data show some 1,000,000 distinct CDR3 sequences, almost 25% seen once. The data are from a study of blood T cells in healthy people across ages. The CDR3 is 14 residues long. CDR1 and CDR2 from the germline V gene are SGHTA and FQGNSA. The germline V and J ends were trimmed by 5 bases and 8 bases, with 16 bases remaining between them. This same sample was also taken into another study, of T cells of mothers and their children. Turning to that study: The search for persistent microchimeric T cell clones detected none.

J is TRBJ2-1 and V is TRBV7-2; D might be TRBD2 (5 bases). This TCR was recovered from a girl aged 2-15 years in good health. Material: blood. The CDR3 coding sequence is TGTGCCAGCAGCCCAACTAGATTGAGCGATGAGCAGTTCTTC. Protein product: CASSPTRLSDEQFF.